The 8 T cell receptor beta chains below all came from one sample that was sequenced in a study of T cell repertoires in cytomegalovirus infection. TCRdb re-called the reads through MiXCR, storing one row per CDR3 protein. Of around 450,000 distinct CDR3 sequences in the sample, roughly 30% are singletons; the top ten hold approximately 14%. The sample was PBMCs. These receptors came from a human donor in good health (CMV status not recorded). Some clones in this sample may be carry-over from other donors' samples.

To note about this clonotype: One junction end does not reproduce the germline sequence, and a read error may be involved. The J gene is TRBJ2-3, the V gene TRBV7-6; no clear D. CDR1 and CDR2 (germline): SGHVS, FNYEAQ. This CDR3 spans 16 amino acids. The CDR3 reads CASRAAGRALTYTQNF. In nucleotides, the CDR3 is TGTGCCAGCAGAGCAGCCGGAAGGGCACTCACATATACGCAGAATTTT. The full variable domain, in which reference TRBV7-6 and TRBJ2-3 provide the parts outside the CDR3, is GAGVSQSPRYKVTKRGQDVALRCDPISGHVSLYWYRQALGQGPEFLTYFNYEAQQDKSGLPNDRFSAERPEGSISTLTIQRTEQRDSAMYRCASRAAGRALTYTQNFGPGTRLTVL.

This rearrangement joins TRBV24-1 to TRBJ2-1; TRBD2 agrees at 14 bases. With V trimmed by 8 bases and J by 0 bases, 8 bases remained unmatched. The germline V gene encodes CDR1 KGHDR and CDR2 SFDVKD. CDR3 size: 18 residues. CDR3 amino acids: CATNPGLAGDRSYNEQFF. As DNA, the CDR3 is TGTGCCACCAATCCGGGACTAGCGGGGGACCGCTCCTACAATGAGCAGTTCTTC.

This clonotype was counted at least ten times. The chain joins TRBV7-2 to TRBJ2-3; weak D call: TRBD2 (6 bases). Germline V lookup: CDR1 SGHTA, CDR2 FQGNSA. V was cut by 7 bases and J by 8 bases, with 13 bases left in between. The CDR3 extends over 12 amino acids. The CDR3 is CASTVGTFTQYF. The CDR3, as DNA: TGTGCCAGCACCGTCGGGACTTTTACGCAGTATTTT.

The rearrangement links TRBV28 to TRBJ2-2, with 8 bases matching TRBD1. V lost 7 bases and J lost 6; bases outside the gene matches: 1. This CDR3 has 12 amino acids. Germline V gene data show CDR1 as MDHEN and CDR2 as SYDVKM. The CDR3 loop is CASTRGPGELFF. CDR3 DNA: TGTGCCAGCACCAGGGGGCCCGGGGAGCTGTTTTTT.

This clonotype was seen a handful of times. The rearrangement links TRBV7-2 to TRBJ2-5; perhaps TRBD2 as D (7 bases). The length of the CDR3 is 14 residues. CDR1 is SGHTA and CDR2 is FQGNSA in the germline V gene. Trimming took off 4 bases at V and 5 bases at J, with 14 bases between the two ends. The CDR3 is CASSSGGGEETQYF. The CDR3 nucleotides read TGTGCCAGCAGCTCGGGCGGGGGCGAGGAGACCCAGTACTTC.

This clonotype came up a few times. This sequence joins TRBV10-3 and TRBJ2-5; 10 positions agree with TRBD1. Looked up from germline, CDR1 is ENHRY and CDR2 is SYGVKD. The CDR3 sequence is 14 residues long. V shed 5 bases and J 3 bases; nucleotides not matched to a gene: 3. CDR3 bases: TGTGCCATCAGTATGGGACAGGGGAAAGAGACCCAGTACTTC. Translating gives CAISMGQGKETQYF.

This clonotype was picked up many times. CDR3 nucleotides: TGTGCCAGCAGCTTAGTCCCAAGTTCGGGAAATGGCTACACCTTC. Translation gives CASSLVPSSGNGYTF. The chain employs TRBV7-2 and TRBJ1-2; D remains unclear. Trimming took off 1 base at V and 6 bases at J, with 15 bases between the two ends. There are 15 residues in the CDR3. Germline assignment: CDR1 SGHTA and CDR2 FQGNSA.

This clonotype was detected a few times. The CDR3 DNA sequence: TGCGCCAGCAGCCCGACAGGGACCTCCTACAATGAGCAGTTCTTC. Its protein product is CASSPTGTSYNEQFF. The chain combines TRBV5-1 with TRBJ2-1; 7 bases match TRBD1. Germline values: CDR1 SGHRS, CDR2 YFSETQ. J gave up 0 bases and V 4 bases, and 4 bases lay outside the gene matches. The CDR3 runs 15 residues.